A selection of T cell receptor beta chains follows, all from one sample in a study of T cell responses to AZD1222 COVID-19 vaccine. Libraries were prepared by immunoSEQ multiplex PCR; TCRdb keeps only in-frame clonotypes and omits some of them. The profile shows some 180,000 clones, 85% to 95% of them singletons. The sequencing here drew on peripheral blood, taken 28 days after the second dose of the MenACWY control vaccine. The receptor set was obtained from an adult who received the MenACWY meningococcal vaccine as a control. Both conserved end residues are part of each CDR3. Each record gives: J gene, D gene, clone size, V gene, CDR3 DNA, CDR3 protein. A D gene is named only where the DNA matches it firmly. Only some rows state a clone size, as once, few, many or a class for expanded clones.

J: TRBJ2-1
D: -
size: -
V: TRBV19
DNA: TGTGCCAGTAGTTCACAGGATAGAGGCTACAATGAGCAGTTCTTC
CDR3: CASSSQDRGYNEQFF

J: TRBJ1-2
D: -
size: -
V: TRBV29-1
DNA: TGCAGCGTTGCGCCAGGGAATCGCTATGGCTACACCTTC
CDR3: CSVAPGNRYGYTF

J: TRBJ2-2
D: -
size: -
V: TRBV5-4
DNA: TGTGCCAGCAGCTTGGCAGGGAGAGACACCGGGGAGCTGTTTTTT
CDR3: CASSLAGRDTGELFF

J: TRBJ2-2
D: -
size: -
V: TRBV18
DNA: TGTGCCAGCTCACGCGCCGGGGCGAACACCGGGGAGCTGTTTTTT
CDR3: CASSRAGANTGELFF

J: TRBJ1-5
D: TRBD1
size: -
V: TRBV28
DNA: TGTGCCAGCAGGCAAATACAGGGGGCGAAGAGCAATCAGCCCCAGCATTTT
CDR3: CASRQIQGAKSNQPQHF

J: TRBJ2-7
D: TRBD2
size: few
V: TRBV28
DNA: TGTGCCAGCAGCCCCCCTAGCGGGGGGCCCTACGAGCAGTACTTC
CDR3: CASSPPSGGPYEQYF

J: TRBJ1-1
D: -
size: -
V: TRBV7-9
DNA: TGTGCCAGCAGCTTAGGACCCGGGGGTGGCAGTAGGACTGAAGCTTTCTTT
CDR3: CASSLGPGGGSRTEAFF

J: TRBJ2-5
D: TRBD2
size: -
V: TRBV7-2
DNA: TGTGCCAGCAGCCTCCGACTAGCGGGGGAAGAGACCCAGTACTTC
CDR3: CASSLRLAGEETQYF

J: TRBJ1-1
D: -
size: once
V: TRBV7-8
DNA: TGTGCCAGCAGCTTAGCGGGGGTTGAGGGCACTGAAGCTTTCTTT
CDR3: CASSLAGVEGTEAFF

J: TRBJ2-7
D: -
size: -
V: TRBV7-2
DNA: TGTGCCAGCAGCTTAGGCGGCAGTAACCACGAGCAGTACTTC
CDR3: CASSLGGSNHEQYF

J: TRBJ1-6
D: -
size: few
V: TRBV2
DNA: TGTGCCAGCAGTCCGGGTCAGTTGATTTCACCCCTCCACTTT
CDR3: CASSPGQLISPLHF

J: TRBJ1-6
D: TRBD1
size: -
V: TRBV6-5
DNA: TGTGCCAGCAGCACGACAGGGGGCAATTCACCCCTCCACTTT
CDR3: CASSTTGGNSPLHF

J: TRBJ2-3
D: -
size: -
V: TRBV2
DNA: TGTGCCAGCTCAGGGGGGGTAGATACGCAGTATTTT
CDR3: CASSGGVDTQYF

J: TRBJ2-4
D: TRBD1
size: once
V: TRBV4-3
DNA: TGCGCCAGCAGCCAAGCCGCTACAGGGGGAAAAAACATTCAGTACTTC
CDR3: CASSQAATGGKNIQYF

J: TRBJ1-1
D: -
size: once
V: TRBV30
DNA: TGTGCCTGGAGGGGGGACATAATGAACACTGAAGCTTTCTTT
CDR3: CAWRGDIMNTEAFF

J: TRBJ2-7
D: TRBD2
size: -
V: TRBV3-1/TRBV3-2
DNA: TGTGCCAGCAGCCAAAAACGGGGGGGCCTATTGTTGTACTTC
CDR3: CASSQKRGGLLLYF

J: TRBJ2-1
D: TRBD2
size: -
V: TRBV4-3
DNA: TGCGCCAGCAGCCAAGACCGGGGGGGCTCCTACAATGAGCAGTTCTTC
CDR3: CASSQDRGGSYNEQFF

J: TRBJ1-5
D: -
size: -
V: TRBV7-9
DNA: TGTGCCAGCAGCTTAGAGGGTCGCTTAGGTCCCCAGCATTTT
CDR3: CASSLEGRLGPQHF

J: TRBJ1-1
D: -
size: once
V: TRBV13
DNA: TGTGCCAGCAGTTCCAAGACAACATACACTGAAGCTTTCTTT
CDR3: CASSSKTTYTEAFF

J: TRBJ1-2
D: -
size: -
V: TRBV19
DNA: TGTGCCAGTAGTATAGGCCCTGGACCCTATGGCTACACCTTC
CDR3: CASSIGPGPYGYTF

J: TRBJ1-2
D: -
size: -
V: TRBV7-2
DNA: TGTGCCAGCAGCCCACAGGGAGGGTATGGCTACACCTTC
CDR3: CASSPQGGYGYTF

J: TRBJ2-5
D: -
size: -
V: TRBV5-1
DNA: TGCGCCAGCAGCTTGGGGGGCAGGGGGGCAGAGACCCAGTACTTC
CDR3: CASSLGGRGAETQYF

J: TRBJ1-2
D: -
size: -
V: TRBV5-1
DNA: TGCGCCAGCAGCTTGGAAGGGGTCGGCTACACCTTC
CDR3: CASSLEGVGYTF

J: TRBJ1-5
D: -
size: -
V: TRBV6-2/TRBV6-3
DNA: TGTGCCAGCAGTTACAGATCGGATAATCAGCCCCAGCATTTT
CDR3: CASSYRSDNQPQHF

J: TRBJ2-5
D: -
size: -
V: TRBV9
DNA: TGTGCCAGCAGCCACCGGCCTTCTGACAGTACCCAAGAGACCCAGTACTTC
CDR3: CASSHRPSDSTQETQYF

J: TRBJ1-1
D: -
size: -
V: TRBV3-1/TRBV3-2
DNA: TGTGCCAGCAGCCAGCCGGGACGGCTGAACACTGAAGCTTTCTTT
CDR3: CASSQPGRLNTEAFF

J: TRBJ2-1
D: -
size: -
V: TRBV24-1
DNA: TGTGCCACCAGTGATCCCGGACTAGATGGGGGCACTGAGCAGTTCTTC
CDR3: CATSDPGLDGGTEQFF

J: TRBJ2-1
D: -
size: -
V: TRBV3-1/TRBV3-2
DNA: TGTGCCAGCAGCCAAGAGGATGCAGTATCCTACAATGAGCAGTTCTTC
CDR3: CASSQEDAVSYNEQFF

J: TRBJ1-1
D: TRBD1
size: -
V: TRBV27
DNA: TGTGCCAGCAGTTGGGACAGGGAGGCCACTGAAGCTTTCTTT
CDR3: CASSWDREATEAFF

J: TRBJ1-2
D: TRBD1
size: -
V: TRBV12-3/TRBV12-4
DNA: TGTGCCAGCAGTACCAGACAGGGCTATGGCTACACCTTC
CDR3: CASSTRQGYGYTF

J: TRBJ1-4
D: TRBD1
size: once
V: TRBV9
DNA: TGTGCCAGCAGCGCGCGGGACAGAACTAATGAAAAACTGTTTTTT
CDR3: CASSARDRTNEKLFF

J: TRBJ1-2
D: -
size: -
V: TRBV4-2
DNA: TGTGCCAGCAGCCTTCCGCCGAGAGGGGATAACTATGGCTACACCTTC
CDR3: CASSLPPRGDNYGYTF

J: TRBJ1-6
D: -
size: once
V: TRBV27
DNA: TGTGCCAGCATCCCTTATCGGTTGGATAATTCACCCCTCCACTTT
CDR3: CASIPYRLDNSPLHF

J: TRBJ1-2
D: -
size: -
V: TRBV3-1/TRBV3-2
DNA: TGTGCCAGCAGCCGGGTCCTCGGAGGCTACACCTTC
CDR3: CASSRVLGGYTF

J: TRBJ2-1
D: TRBD1
size: once
V: TRBV24-1
DNA: TGTGCCACCAGTGATTCCGGGACAGGGAGCAATGAGCAGTTCTTC
CDR3: CATSDSGTGSNEQFF

J: TRBJ1-2
D: -
size: -
V: TRBV18
DNA: TGTGCCAGCTCCTCATCCTACGATGGCGGGGGCGGCTACACCTTC
CDR3: CASSSSYDGGGGYTF

J: TRBJ1-1
D: -
size: -
V: TRBV12-3/TRBV12-4
DNA: TGTGCCAGCAGTTTAGTAGTCGGGGGTGAAGCTTTCTTT
CDR3: CASSLVVGGEAFF

J: TRBJ1-5
D: -
size: -
V: TRBV3-1/TRBV3-2
DNA: TGTGCCAGCAGCCAAGATCCCGTGACCCAGCCCCAGCATTTT
CDR3: CASSQDPVTQPQHF

J: TRBJ1-2
D: TRBD1
size: -
V: TRBV29-1
DNA: TGCAGCGTTGTCCAGGGGGACAGGGTGGATGGCTACACCTTC
CDR3: CSVVQGDRVDGYTF

J: TRBJ1-5
D: -
size: -
V: TRBV3-1/TRBV3-2
DNA: TGTGCCAGCAGCCAGGGGGACTTAGGGCCCCAGCATTTT
CDR3: CASSQGDLGPQHF

J: TRBJ2-5
D: TRBD1
size: once
V: TRBV7-7
DNA: TGTGCTAGCAGCCCTATCACAGGGGAAGAGACCCAGTACTTC
CDR3: CASSPITGEETQYF

J: TRBJ1-3
D: -
size: -
V: TRBV6-2/TRBV6-3
DNA: TGTGCCAGCAGTTACTCTGGCTCTGGAAACACCATATATTTT
CDR3: CASSYSGSGNTIYF

J: TRBJ1-1
D: -
size: -
V: TRBV12-3/TRBV12-4
DNA: TGTGCCAGCAGATCACGACGGCACACTGAAGCTTTCTTT
CDR3: CASRSRRHTEAFF

J: TRBJ1-2
D: TRBD1
size: -
V: TRBV18
DNA: TGTGCCAGCTCACCAATGGAGACAGGGGGTGGCTACACCTTC
CDR3: CASSPMETGGGYTF

J: TRBJ1-6
D: -
size: -
V: TRBV5-6
DNA: TGTGCCAGCAGCTACCCCCCGGCGGGGGGGAATTCACCCCTCCACTTT
CDR3: CASSYPPAGGNSPLHF

J: TRBJ1-3
D: -
size: -
V: TRBV5-4
DNA: TGTGCCAGCAGCCCGGACAGCAAGAGCTCTGGAAACACCATATATTTT
CDR3: CASSPDSKSSGNTIYF

J: TRBJ1-1
D: -
size: -
V: TRBV7-2
DNA: TGTGCCAGCAGCTCAAACCCAGGTATGAACACTGAAGCTTTCTTT
CDR3: CASSSNPGMNTEAFF